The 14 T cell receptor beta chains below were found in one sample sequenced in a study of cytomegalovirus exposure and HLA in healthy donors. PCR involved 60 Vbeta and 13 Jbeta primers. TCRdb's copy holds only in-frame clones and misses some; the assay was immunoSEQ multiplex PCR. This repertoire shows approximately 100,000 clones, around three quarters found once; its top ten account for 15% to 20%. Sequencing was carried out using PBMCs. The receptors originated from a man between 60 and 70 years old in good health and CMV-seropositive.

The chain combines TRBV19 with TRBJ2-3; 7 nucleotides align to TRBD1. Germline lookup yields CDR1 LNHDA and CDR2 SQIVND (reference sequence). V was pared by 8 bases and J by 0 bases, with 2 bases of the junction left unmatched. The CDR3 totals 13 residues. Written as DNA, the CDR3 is TGTGCCAGTGAGACAGGGAGCACAGATACGCAGTATTTT. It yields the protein CASETGSTDTQYF.

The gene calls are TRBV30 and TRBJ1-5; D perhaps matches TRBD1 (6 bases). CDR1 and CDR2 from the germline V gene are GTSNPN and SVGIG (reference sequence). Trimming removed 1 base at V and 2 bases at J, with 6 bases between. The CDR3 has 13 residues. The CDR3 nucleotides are TGTGCCTGGAGTGAGGGGGGCAATCAGCCCCAGCATTTT. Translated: CAWSEGGNQPQHF.

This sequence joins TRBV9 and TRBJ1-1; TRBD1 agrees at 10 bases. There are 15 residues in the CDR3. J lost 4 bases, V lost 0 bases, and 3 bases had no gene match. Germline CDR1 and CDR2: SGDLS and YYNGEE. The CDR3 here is CASSVVGQGVTEAFF. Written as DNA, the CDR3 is TGTGCCAGCAGCGTAGTCGGACAGGGGGTCACTGAAGCTTTCTTT.

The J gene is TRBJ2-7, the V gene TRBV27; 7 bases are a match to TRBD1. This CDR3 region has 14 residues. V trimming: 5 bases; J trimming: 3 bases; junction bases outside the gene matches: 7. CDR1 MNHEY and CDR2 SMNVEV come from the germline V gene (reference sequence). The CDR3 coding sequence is TGTGCCAGCAGTGCGACAGGGTTGTTCTACGAGCAGTACTTC. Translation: CASSATGLFYEQYF.

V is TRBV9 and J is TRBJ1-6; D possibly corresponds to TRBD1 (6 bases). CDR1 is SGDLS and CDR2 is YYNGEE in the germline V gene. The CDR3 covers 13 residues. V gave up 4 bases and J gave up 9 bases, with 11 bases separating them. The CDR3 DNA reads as TGTGCCAGCAGCCTCCGACAGGTTTCACCCCTCCACTTT. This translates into CASSLRQVSPLHF.

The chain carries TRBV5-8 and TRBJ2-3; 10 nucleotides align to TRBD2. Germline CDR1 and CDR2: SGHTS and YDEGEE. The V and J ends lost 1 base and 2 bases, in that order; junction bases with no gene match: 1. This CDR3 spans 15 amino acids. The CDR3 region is CASSLLAGATDTQYF. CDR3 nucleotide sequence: TGTGCCAGCAGCTTGCTAGCGGGGGCCACAGATACGCAGTATTTT.

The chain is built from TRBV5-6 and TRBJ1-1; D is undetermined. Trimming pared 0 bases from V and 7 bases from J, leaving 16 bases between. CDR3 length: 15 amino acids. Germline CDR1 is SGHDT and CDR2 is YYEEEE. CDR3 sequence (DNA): TGTGCCAGCAGCTTGGTGGGGAGAGGAGGCGGTGAAGCTTTCTTT. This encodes CASSLVGRGGGEAFF.

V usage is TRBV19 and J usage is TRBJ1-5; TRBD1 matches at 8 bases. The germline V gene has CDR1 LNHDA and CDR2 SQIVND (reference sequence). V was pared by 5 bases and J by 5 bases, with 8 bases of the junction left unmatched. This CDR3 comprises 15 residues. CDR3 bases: TGTGCCAGTAGTGCAAACAGGGGGTTGGATCAGCCCCAGCATTTT. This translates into CASSANRGLDQPQHF.

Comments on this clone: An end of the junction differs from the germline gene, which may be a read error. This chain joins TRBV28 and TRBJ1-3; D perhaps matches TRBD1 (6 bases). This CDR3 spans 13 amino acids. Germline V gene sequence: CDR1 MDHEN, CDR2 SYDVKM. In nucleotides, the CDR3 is TGTGCCAGCAGTTTATCCCGACAGGCCCTTCTCCAATTT. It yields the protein CASSLSRQALLQF.

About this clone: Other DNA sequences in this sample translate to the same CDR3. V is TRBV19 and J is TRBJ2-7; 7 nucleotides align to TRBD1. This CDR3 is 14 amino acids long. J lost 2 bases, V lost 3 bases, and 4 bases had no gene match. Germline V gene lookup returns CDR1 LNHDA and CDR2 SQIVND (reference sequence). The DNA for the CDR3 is TGTGCCAGTAGTATCGGGCAGGGGGCCTACGAGCAGTACTTC. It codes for CASSIGQGAYEQYF.

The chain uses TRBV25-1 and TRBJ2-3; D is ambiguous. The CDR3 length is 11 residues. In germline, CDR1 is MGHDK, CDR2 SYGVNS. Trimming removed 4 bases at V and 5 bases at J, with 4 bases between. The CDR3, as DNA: TGTGCCAGCAGTGCCTTAGATACGCAGTATTTT. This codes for CASSALDTQYF.

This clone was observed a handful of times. The CDR3: CASSFSDRGRETQYF. The CDR3 DNA follows: TGCGCCAGCAGCTTCTCGGACAGGGGGCGCGAGACCCAGTACTTC. The chain employs TRBV5-1 and TRBJ2-5, with TRBD1 matching 11 bases. Trimming removed 2 bases from V and 5 bases from J; junction bases left unmatched: 5. The germline CDR1 and CDR2 sequences are SGHRS and YFSETQ. This CDR3 is 15 amino acids long.

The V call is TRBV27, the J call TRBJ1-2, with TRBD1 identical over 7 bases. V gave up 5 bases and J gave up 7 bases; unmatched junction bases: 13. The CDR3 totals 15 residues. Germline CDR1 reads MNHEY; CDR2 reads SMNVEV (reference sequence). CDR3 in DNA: TGTGCCAGCAGTACCAACAGGGGAAAGGTTGTTGGCTACACCTTC. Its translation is CASSTNRGKVVGYTF.

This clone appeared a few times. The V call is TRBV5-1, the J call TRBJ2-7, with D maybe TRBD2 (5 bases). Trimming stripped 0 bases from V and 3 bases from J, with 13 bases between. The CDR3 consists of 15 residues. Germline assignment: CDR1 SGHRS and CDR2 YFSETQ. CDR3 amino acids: CASSLGGNNFYEQYF. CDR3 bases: TGCGCCAGCAGCTTGGGAGGGAACAACTTCTACGAGCAGTACTTC.